This entry describes one TCR beta chain. Its specific antigen is unknown. It has no much larger one-base neighbor in the sample; base qualities were not kept. Germline trimming amounts to 5 bases on V and 4 bases on J, with 13 as the count of junction bases outside the gene matches. The germline V gene (reference sequence) gives CDR1 as SEHNR and CDR2 as FQNEAQ. The CDR3 covers 17 residues, taking in both the cysteine and the phenylalanine. CDR3 DNA is the only sequence kept; it has 51 bases, read in frame from the first base. TCRbeta CDR3 regions were amplified from genomic DNA by means of the immunoSEQ Assay, a bias-controlled multiplex PCR. Per the authors' processing: Within the assay, amplification of reference gene primers was used to estimate how many nucleated cells each sample contained. To quantify the absolute abundance of each unique TCRbeta CDR3 rearrangement, sequence reads were collapsed and filtered. Productive Simpson clonality was computed per sample as the square root of Simpson's diversity index over productive rearrangements. TCRdb stores this immuneACCESS table with in-frame sequences only. Part of the clones is absent; in the studies checked, under half of the shortfall reflects unresolved V genes, and no reason is known for the rest. Clone size and the V and J calls come from that table; the DNA yielded D and trimming. A total of some 33,000 clones appear in this sample, approximately 85% of them only once. Of the sample, approximately 6.3% falls within the top ten clones.

This specimen comes from a study of blood T cell repertoires in COVID-19 (dated by TCRdb to between 2020 and 2021). Regarding the complete study: Collaborator samples came from the United States, Italy and Spain and covered acute and convalescent phases of COVID-19. The material from the prospective study consisted of cDNA or gDNA derived from T cells, B-cell-depleted T cells, or PBMCs. The dataset comprised deeply sampled blood TCRbeta repertoires from subjects exposed to, actively infected with, or recovered from COVID-19. The repertoires were made available in a free public database intended to serve as a resource for research on the immune response to SARS-CoV-2. Samples came from the ongoing ImmuneRACE study (first 160 participants) plus 1,254 subjects from 6 global collaborators. Sample metadata almost always included a de-identified subject ID, COVID-19 status, age in years and sex. Where HLA class I and class II types were available, the types were taken from metadata supplied by the sample provider, not from assay-based typing. Study-wide findings and limitations: The quantity of clinical and demographic metadata differed by source and by participant and was supplied without curation.

Collaborating institutions collected whole blood in K2EDTA tubes following their own protocols. Collaborator samples were shipped for TCRbeta analysis as frozen whole blood, isolated PBMCs, or DNA extracted from either sample type. Recombination linked TRBV7-9 to TRBJ2-2; 7 bases in the junction line up with TRBD2. The specimen sequenced was peripheral blood. This clonotype was obtained from a man in his 60s with active COVID-19. The nucleotides are TGTGCCAGCAGCCGAGTGACTAGCAGCCCTGTCACCGGGGAGCTGTTTTTT. Protein translation: CASSRVTSSPVTGELFF. Where the CDR3 stops, the reference TRBV7-9 and TRBJ2-2 genes take over; the full variable domain is DTGVSQNPRHKITKRGQNVTFRCDPISEHNRLYWYRQTLGQGPEFLTYFQNEAQLEKSRLLSDRFSAERPKGSFSTLEIQRTEQGDSAMYLCASSRVTSSPVTGELFFGEGSRLTVL.